This TCR beta chain was found in a study of blood T cell repertoires in COVID-19 (dated by TCRdb to 2020 to 2021). Turning to the overall study: Collaborator samples came from the United States, Italy and Spain and covered acute and convalescent phases of COVID-19. Where available, HLA class I and class II types were taken from metadata supplied by the sample provider and were not determined by assay-based typing. The prospective study material was composed of cDNA or gDNA derived from T cells, B-cell-depleted T cells, or PBMCs. Subjects who had been exposed to COVID-19, were actively infected with it, or had recovered from it provided the deeply sampled blood TCRbeta repertoires that made up the dataset. The samples were drawn from the first 160 participants of the ongoing ImmuneRACE study and from 950 to 1,500 subjects provided by 6 global collaborators. A freely available public database, intended as a resource for researchers studying the immune response to SARS-CoV-2, is where the repertoires were released. A de-identified subject ID, COVID-19 status, age in years and sex were almost always included in the sample metadata.

V is reduced by 0 bases and J by 8 bases, leaving a spacing of 16 bases between them. CDR3 length: 15 amino acids, cysteine to phenylalanine. Just the 45-base CDR3 DNA is kept, in frame starting at base 1. CDR1 SGHAT and CDR2 FQNNGV were looked up in the germline V gene. Turning to this clone: The antigen it recognizes is unknown. Nothing much larger sits one base from this clone, and base qualities are not available.

The study at large found these results: Clinical and demographic metadata were provided uncurated, with the amount varying by source and participant.

TCRbeta CDR3 regions were amplified from genomic DNA by means of the immunoSEQ Assay, a bias-controlled multiplex PCR. Processing in the source paper ran as follows. Nucleated cell counts per sample were estimated from amplification of reference gene primers within the assay. To quantify the absolute abundance of each unique TCRbeta CDR3 rearrangement, sequence reads were collapsed and filtered. Productive Simpson clonality was computed per sample as the square root of Simpson's diversity index over productive rearrangements. The source is immuneACCESS, and TCRdb retained only in-frame sequences with V and J called. Part of the clones is not carried over; for the studies checked, unresolved V genes explain less than half of this, and the remainder is unexplained. V and J calls and clone size are as listed in that table; D and trimming were resolved from the DNA. The sample table records approximately 140,000 clones; approximately 87% of these occur just once. The ten biggest clones cover 3.5% to 5.5% of the sample.

Each collaborating institution followed its own protocols to collect whole blood in K2EDTA tubes. For TCRbeta analysis, collaborators shipped samples in one of three forms: frozen whole blood, isolated PBMCs, or DNA extracted from either of those sample types. The sample comprised peripheral blood. The chain is made from TRBV11-2 and TRBJ1-2; perhaps TRBD1 is the D gene, with 5 bases matching. This sequence originates from a woman between 35 and 50 years old with acute or convalescent COVID-19. The DNA sequence follows: TGTGCCAGCAGCTTAGAGGGGCGACGCGTGTCAGGCTACACCTTC. It specifies CASSLEGRRVSGYTF.